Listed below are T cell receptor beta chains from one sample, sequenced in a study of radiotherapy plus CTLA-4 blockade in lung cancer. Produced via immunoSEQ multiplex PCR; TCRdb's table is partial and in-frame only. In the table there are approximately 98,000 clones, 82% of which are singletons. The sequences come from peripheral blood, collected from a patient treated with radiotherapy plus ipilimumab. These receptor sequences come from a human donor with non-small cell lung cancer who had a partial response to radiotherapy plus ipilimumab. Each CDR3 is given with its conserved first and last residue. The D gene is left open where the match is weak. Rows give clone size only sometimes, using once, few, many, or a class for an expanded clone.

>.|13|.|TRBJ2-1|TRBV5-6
CASSSDRLNEQFF
TGTGCCAGCAGCTCCGACAGGCTCAATGAGCAGTTCTTC
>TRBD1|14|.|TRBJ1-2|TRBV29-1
CSVGRGTGKNGYTF
TGCAGCGTTGGACGGGGGACAGGGAAGAATGGCTACACCTTC
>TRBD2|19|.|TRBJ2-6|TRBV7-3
CASSLGLAGTLGGANVLTF
TGTGCCAGCAGCCTCGGACTAGCGGGAACCCTGGGAGGGGCCAACGTCCTGACTTTC
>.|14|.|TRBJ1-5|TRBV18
CASSAGEASQPQHF
TGTGCCAGCTCGGCGGGAGAGGCGAGTCAGCCCCAGCATTTT
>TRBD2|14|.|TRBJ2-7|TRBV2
CASEGLAGAGEQYF
TGTGCCAGCGAGGGACTAGCGGGAGCGGGGGAGCAGTACTTC
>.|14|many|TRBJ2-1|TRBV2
CASSPGLSYNEQFF
TGTGCCAGCAGTCCGGGACTCTCCTACAATGAGCAGTTCTTC
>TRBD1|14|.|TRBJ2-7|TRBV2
CASNRQGDTYEQYF
TGTGCCAGCAATCGACAGGGCGATACCTACGAGCAGTACTTC
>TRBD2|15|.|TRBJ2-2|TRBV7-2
CASSLGTSGTGELFF
TGTGCCAGCAGCTTAGGTACTAGCGGGACCGGGGAGCTGTTTTTT
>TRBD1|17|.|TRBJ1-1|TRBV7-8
CASSHIRTGLMNTEAFF
TGTGCCAGCAGCCACATTAGGACAGGCCTCATGAACACTGAAGCTTTCTTT
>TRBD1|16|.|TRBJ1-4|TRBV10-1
CASSDPTGGRSEKLFF
TGCGCCAGCAGTGACCCGACAGGGGGCCGGTCTGAAAAACTGTTTTTT
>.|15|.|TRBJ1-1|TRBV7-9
CASSLRGGGHTEAFF
TGTGCCAGCAGCCTACGAGGGGGTGGGCACACTGAAGCTTTCTTT
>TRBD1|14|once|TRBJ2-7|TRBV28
CASNTGQGYYEQYF
TGTGCCAGCAACACTGGACAGGGTTACTACGAGCAGTACTTC
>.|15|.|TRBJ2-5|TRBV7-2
CASSSGLRTWETQYF
TGTGCCAGCAGCTCAGGGCTGAGGACCTGGGAGACCCAGTACTTC
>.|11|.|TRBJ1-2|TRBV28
CASSRTYGYTF
TGTGCCAGCAGTAGAACTTATGGCTACACCTTC
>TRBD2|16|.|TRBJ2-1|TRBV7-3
CASSLKRTSEHNEQFF
TGTGCCAGCAGCCTTAAACGGACTAGCGAACACAATGAGCAGTTCTTC
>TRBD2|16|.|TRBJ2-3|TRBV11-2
CASRPGTSGRVDTQYF
TGTGCCAGCAGGCCCGGGACTAGCGGGAGAGTGGATACGCAGTATTTT
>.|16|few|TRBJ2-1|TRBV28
CASSFEGAGSYNEQFF
TGTGCCAGCAGTTTTGAGGGCGCCGGCTCCTACAATGAGCAGTTCTTC
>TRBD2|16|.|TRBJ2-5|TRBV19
CASSRGLAGGGETQYF
TGTGCCAGTAGCCGCGGACTAGCGGGAGGAGGAGAGACCCAGTACTTC
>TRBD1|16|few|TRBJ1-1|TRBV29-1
CSVSGTGGTYNTEAFF
TGCAGCGTCTCCGGGACAGGGGGCACCTATAACACTGAAGCTTTCTTT
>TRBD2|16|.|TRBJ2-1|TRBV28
CASSPREKAGGGEQFF
TGTGCCAGCAGTCCCCGGGAAAAAGCGGGAGGAGGTGAGCAGTTCTTC